The 16 T cell receptor beta chains below were found in one sample sequenced in a study of technical replicates of blood from several donors (dated by TCRdb to the late 2010s). The method behind the library was the immunoSEQ multiplex PCR assay. Here the immuneACCESS table is served through TCRdb, limited to in-frame sequences with V and J called. Missing clones are a known gap in these copies; in checked studies unresolved V genes cover under half, and the rest lacks a known reason. This sample has tens of thousands of clones in its table, and approximately 97% of those were observed once. The ten largest make up over 0.15% of the sample. Sequencing used T cells isolated from PBMCs. The receptors come from a human donor in good health.

This sequence joins TRBV2 and TRBJ1-5; D uncertain. The CDR3 runs to 15 residues. CDR1 is SNHLY, CDR2 FYNNEI, per germline. V dropped 2 bases and J dropped 1 base, with 9 bases sitting between them. The CDR3 loop is CASSEWVASNQPQHF. Written as DNA, the CDR3 is TGTGCCAGCAGTGAATGGGTAGCGAGCAATCAGCCCCAGCATTTT.

This clone was seen a single time. This sequence joins TRBV6-5 and TRBJ2-7; D gene ambiguous. V dropped 6 bases and J dropped 5 bases, with 8 bases sitting between them. There are 11 residues in the CDR3. Per germline, CDR1 MNHEY and CDR2 SVGAGI. The CDR3 region has the DNA TGTGCCAGCAGCTACCTAAACGAGCAGTACTTC. Translated: CASSYLNEQYF.

The V and J genes are TRBV7-9 and TRBJ2-5, with D perhaps TRBD2 (5 bases). The V end was cut by 6 bases, the J end by 1 base, with 12 bases between. This CDR3 spans 14 amino acids. Per the germline V gene, CDR1 is SEHNR and CDR2 is FQNEAQ (reference sequence). The CDR3: CASSPRGLQETQYF. The CDR3 DNA reads as TGTGCCAGCAGTCCCCGGGGTCTCCAAGAGACCCAGTACTTC.

This clone has just one count. This chain joins TRBV5-1 and TRBJ2-7; 8 bases line up with TRBD1. CDR3 length: 14 residues. Germline loops: CDR1 SGHRS, CDR2 YFSETQ. The V gene end was trimmed by 2 bases and the J gene end by 3 bases; junction bases not matched to a gene: 4. CDR3 DNA sequence: TGCGCCAGCAGCTTTGGACAGGGAAGCTACGAGCAGTACTTC. Residues: CASSFGQGSYEQYF.

The chain couples TRBV5-1 to TRBJ2-3; tentatively, D is TRBD1 (5 bases). The CDR3 spans 14 residues. Germline V gene data show CDR1 as SGHRS and CDR2 as YFSETQ. V was shortened by 0 bases and J by 5 bases, with 10 bases between the two germline ends. CDR3 bases: TGCGCCAGCAGCTTGGAGTCGACAGTAGATACGCAGTATTTT. Amino acids: CASSLESTVDTQYF.

This chain joins TRBV7-6 and TRBJ2-1; D gene ambiguous. Trimming shortened V by 1 base and J by 7 bases, and 17 bases separated the two germline ends. CDR3 size: 16 residues. CDR1 and CDR2 from the germline V gene are SGHVS and FNYEAQ. In DNA, the CDR3 is TGTGCCAGCAGCTTAGGCTCTGTAGGATCCGGGAATGAGCAGTTCTTC. Amino acids: CASSLGSVGSGNEQFF.

The chain couples TRBV10-3 to TRBJ2-3; D unclear. Germline CDR1 and CDR2: ENHRY and SYGVKD. Trimming pared 4 bases from V and 2 bases from J, leaving 7 bases between. The CDR3 has 13 amino acids. Here the CDR3 reads CAISGSTTDTQYF. CDR3 bases: TGTGCCATCAGTGGTTCTACCACAGATACGCAGTATTTT.

V usage is TRBV28 and J usage is TRBJ2-7; 11 bases match TRBD2. Germline V CDR1 and CDR2: MDHEN, SYDVKM. There are 14 residues in the CDR3. V lost 5 bases, J lost 4 bases, and 4 bases stayed unmatched. CDR3 coding DNA: TGTGCCAGCAGTCAAACTAGCGGGAGTTACGAGCAGTACTTC. Its protein product is CASSQTSGSYEQYF.

J is TRBJ1-3 and V is TRBV9; D might be TRBD1 (5 bases). The length of the CDR3 is 18 residues. Trimming shortened V by 0 bases and J by 0 bases, and 16 bases separated the two germline ends. CDR1 is SGDLS, CDR2 YYNGEE, per germline. Here the CDR3 reads CASSVAGGDLLSGNTIYF. CDR3 DNA: TGTGCCAGCAGCGTAGCCGGAGGGGACTTACTCTCTGGAAACACCATATATTTT.

The chain is built from TRBV10-3 and TRBJ2-3; D unresolved. CDR3 length: 15 amino acids. The germline V gene has CDR1 ENHRY and CDR2 SYGVKD. V was pared by 2 bases and J by 0 bases, with 9 bases between. The CDR3 reads CAISEGKTSTDTQYF. Here the CDR3 DNA reads TGTGCCATCAGTGAGGGTAAGACTAGCACAGATACGCAGTATTTT.

This sequence joins TRBV19 and TRBJ1-6, with 8 nucleotides matching TRBD1. Germline values: CDR1 LNHDA, CDR2 SQIVND (reference sequence). CDR3 length equals 14 residues. V shed 6 bases, J shed 8 bases, and the junction held 6 bases outside the gene matches. The CDR3 region has the DNA TGTGCCAGTAGCCAGGGGGCGACCCATTCACCCCTCCACTTT. The encoded protein is CASSQGATHSPLHF.

The chain carries TRBV30 and TRBJ1-4; D gene uncertain. V was clipped by 2 bases and J by 4 bases, with 5 bases between them. The CDR3 contains 12 residues. Germline-derived CDR1 and CDR2 are GTSNPN and SVGIG (reference sequence). CDR3 residues: CAWSPGNEKLFF. The CDR3 DNA sequence: TGTGCCTGGAGTCCGGGTAATGAAAAACTGTTTTTT.

This chain links TRBV6-6 with TRBJ1-1; D is perhaps TRBD1 (5 bases). Germline V gene lookup returns CDR1 MNHNY and CDR2 SVGAGI (reference sequence). This CDR3 contains 15 residues. Trimming took off 2 bases at V and 2 bases at J, with 12 bases between the two ends. CDR3 bases: TGTGCCAGCAGTTACCCCGGACAAATTAACACTGAAGCTTTCTTT. Translated: CASSYPGQINTEAFF.

This chain uses TRBV7-9 with TRBJ2-7; the D gene is possibly TRBD2 (5 bases). From germline, CDR1 is SEHNR and CDR2 FQNEAQ (reference sequence). V shed 0 bases and J shed 0 bases, with 15 bases lying between them. The CDR3 is 17 residues long. This CDR3 reads CASSLASGGSYSYEQYF. The CDR3 DNA reads TGTGCCAGCAGCTTAGCGTCTGGCGGGTCCTACTCCTACGAGCAGTACTTC.

This sequence joins TRBV4-1 and TRBJ1-3; TRBD1 might be the D (5 bases). In germline, CDR1 is MGHRA, CDR2 YSYEKL. Trimming cost V 2 bases and J 0 bases, with 5 bases left between them. The CDR3 length is 14 residues. CDR3: CASSQQGSGNTIYF. The CDR3 nucleotides read TGCGCCAGCAGCCAACAGGGCTCTGGAAACACCATATATTTT.

J is TRBJ1-1 and V is TRBV28; D is ambiguous. Germline CDR1 reads MDHEN; CDR2 reads SYDVKM. Trimming left V 2 bases short and J 2 bases short, with 9 bases between. The CDR3 totals 14 residues. The CDR3 is CASSLDQANTEAFF. CDR3 DNA sequence: TGTGCCAGCAGTTTAGACCAGGCTAACACTGAAGCTTTCTTT.